Listed below are T cell receptor beta chains from one sample, sequenced in a study of blood T cell repertoires in COVID-19. Sequencing was performed with immunoSEQ multiplex PCR; in TCRdb, only in-frame clones are kept and a portion is missing. The data hold roughly 200,000 clones, with around 84% observed a single time. The specimen was peripheral blood. The receptors here all came from a human donor in a cohort sampled during active COVID-19. The CDR3 runs from the conserved cysteine through the conserved F or W. A D gene is named only where the DNA matches it firmly. A clone size is listed for some rows: how often the clone was seen (once, few, many), or a class if it is expanded.

V	J	size	D	length	DNA	CDR3
TRBV19	TRBJ1-2	few	-	16	TGTGCCAGTAGTATACATCAAGGCGGGGAGGGCTATGGCTACACCTTC	CASSIHQGGEGYGYTF
TRBV7-9	TRBJ2-3	-	-	15	TGTGCCAGCAGCTTAGGCGGGGCGCATTCCGGTACGCAGTATTTT	CASSLGGAHSGTQYF
TRBV18	TRBJ1-5	few	-	13	TGTGCCGGAGGGCTCGGGGGGAATCAGCCCCAGCATTTT	CAGGLGGNQPQHF
TRBV6-6	TRBJ1-6	few	TRBD1	19	TGTGCCAGCAGTCCTTTGGGGACAGGTTACAGCTCCTATAATTCACCCCTCCACTTT	CASSPLGTGYSSYNSPLHF
TRBV20-1	TRBJ2-7	-	-	11	TGCAGTGCTAGGGGAGTGAGCGAGCAGTACTTC	CSARGVSEQYF
TRBV4-1	TRBJ2-5	-	TRBD1	18	TGCGCCAGCAGCCAAGCAACGGCCGGGACAGGGGTGAAAGAGACCCAGTACTTC	CASSQATAGTGVKETQYF
TRBV6-5	TRBJ2-5	-	TRBD2	15	TGTGCCAGCAGCCTACTAGCGGGAGAGGCGGGGACCCAGTACTTC	CASSLLAGEAGTQYF
TRBV27	TRBJ2-1	-	TRBD2	16	TGTGCCAGCAGTCCTCTCGGGACTATAGGGTACAATGAGCAGTTCTTC	CASSPLGTIGYNEQFF
TRBV7-9	TRBJ1-3	-	-	16	TGTGCCAGCAGCTTGCGCGCTTTAACGCAGGGGAACACCATATATTTT	CASSLRALTQGNTIYF
TRBV30	TRBJ1-2	-	-	13	TGTGCCTCCCTATCGACGGAGAACTATGGCTACACCTTC	CASLSTENYGYTF
TRBV7-9	TRBJ2-2	once	TRBD2	17	TGTGCCAGCAGCCCAAGTGGACTAGCGGCGAACACCGGGGAGCTGTTTTTT	CASSPSGLAANTGELFF
TRBV14	TRBJ2-7	few	-	13	TGTGCCAGCAGCCAAGTTGAGTTGTTCGAGCAGTACTTC	CASSQVELFEQYF
TRBV13	TRBJ1-1	-	TRBD1	16	TGTGCCAGCAGCTTGCCCGACGCGACAGGGGTCACTGAAGCTTTCTTT	CASSLPDATGVTEAFF
TRBV30	TRBJ1-1	-	TRBD1	17	TGTGCCTGGAGTTCAACAGGACAGGTTGGGACGAACACTGAAGCTTTCTTT	CAWSSTGQVGTNTEAFF
TRBV6-1	TRBJ1-2	few	-	14	TGTGCCAGCAGTGAATCGGGAGGGAGGTATGGCTACACCTTC	CASSESGGRYGYTF
TRBV5-1	TRBJ2-3	once	TRBD2	16	TGCGCCAGCAGCTTTAGGACTAGCGGGGGAACAGATACGCAGTATTTT	CASSFRTSGGTDTQYF
TRBV9	TRBJ1-4	-	-	13	TGTGCCAGCAGCGTAGGAGACAGGGAAAAACTGTTTTTT	CASSVGDREKLFF
TRBV2	TRBJ2-5	-	TRBD2	15	TGTGCCAGCAGTGGTAGCGGGAGGGTCCAAGAGACCCAGTACTTC	CASSGSGRVQETQYF
TRBV5-6	TRBJ1-1	-	-	15	TGTGCCAGCAGCTTGGGGCGGGAGAGGAACACTGAAGCTTTCTTT	CASSLGRERNTEAFF
TRBV5-1	TRBJ1-2	many	TRBD1	14	TGCGCCAGCAGCCGGGACAGCAATAACTATGGCTACACCTTC	CASSRDSNNYGYTF
TRBV27	TRBJ1-6	-	-	16	TGTGCCAGTTTACAGACAGCCAGCTCCTATAATTCACCCCTCCACTTT	CASLQTASSYNSPLHF
TRBV30	TRBJ1-1	-	TRBD1	15	TGTGCCTGGAGTGTTTCAGGGGGCTGGCACACTGAAGCTTTCTTT	CAWSVSGGWHTEAFF
TRBV24-1	TRBJ1-2	-	-	16	TGTGCCACCAGTGATCCTACCAGGGGCGCTAACTATGGCTACACCTTC	CATSDPTRGANYGYTF
TRBV6-5	TRBJ1-1	-	-	12	TGTGCCAGCAGGCAAATTAGGGGAGAAGCTTTCTTT	CASRQIRGEAFF
TRBV7-2	TRBJ1-6	-	-	16	TGTGCCAGCAGCTTTACAAGGACAGTGAATAATTCACCCCTCCACTTT	CASSFTRTVNNSPLHF
TRBV10-3	TRBJ1-1	-	-	14	TGTGCCATCAGTGGGGGCTGGGGGAACACTGAAGCTTTCTTT	CAISGGWGNTEAFF
TRBV12-3/TRBV12-4	TRBJ1-6	-	-	13	TGTGCCAGCAGTCCCAACACTAATTCACCCCTCCACTTT	CASSPNTNSPLHF
TRBV19	TRBJ2-3	once	TRBD1	17	TGTGCCAGTAGTGATGACAGGGGCCGAAGATACACAGATACGCAGTATTTT	CASSDDRGRRYTDTQYF
TRBV3-1/TRBV3-2	TRBJ1-5	-	-	14	TGTGCCAGCAGCCAACGGGGGAGCAATCAGCCCCAGCATTTT	CASSQRGSNQPQHF
TRBV7-8	TRBJ1-5	-	TRBD1	16	TGTGCCAGCAGCCGCCTGACAGGGGTTAGCAATCAGCCCCAGCATTTT	CASSRLTGVSNQPQHF
TRBV29-1	TRBJ1-1	-	-	11	TGCAGCGTTGGAGATACAGGGCGGGCTTTCTTT	CSVGDTGRAFF
TRBV2	TRBJ1-2	-	-	13	TGTGCCAGCAGTGATGGAGGGCTCTATGGCTACACCTTC	CASSDGGLYGYTF
TRBV19	TRBJ2-2	-	TRBD2	15	TGTGCCAGTAGTAAGGGGCCTAGCGGTACCGGGGAGCTGTTTTTT	CASSKGPSGTGELFF
TRBV27	TRBJ2-2	-	-	15	TGTGCCAGCAGTACCAACAGGGATAGTACCGGGGAGCTGTTTTTT	CASSTNRDSTGELFF
TRBV5-1	TRBJ2-3	-	-	15	TGCGCCAGCGATCCTGGCCGGGGACACACAGATACGCAGTATTTT	CASDPGRGHTDTQYF
TRBV2	TRBJ1-3	-	-	14	TGTGCCAGCAGTGAACAGAACCCTGGAAACACCATATATTTT	CASSEQNPGNTIYF
TRBV18	TRBJ2-2	-	-	14	TGTGCCAGCTTGAGCCTCCCCGGGGTCGGGGAGCTGTTTTTT	CASLSLPGVGELFF
TRBV9	TRBJ1-1	-	-	14	TGTGCCAGCAGCTCAACGTCGGGGTCGGTCGGAGCTTTCTTT	CASSSTSGSVGAFF
TRBV10-3	TRBJ2-7	-	TRBD2	15	TGTGCCATCTCGGCCCTAGCGGACCTCTCCTACGAGCAGTACTTC	CAISALADLSYEQYF
TRBV19	TRBJ1-5	-	TRBD1	22	TGTGCCAGTAGTATACAGCTCAAAACCGGGACAGGGAGGGGGTATAGCAATCAGCCCCAGCATTTT	CASSIQLKTGTGRGYSNQPQHF
TRBV24-1	TRBJ2-6	-	TRBD1	18	TGTGCCACCAGTGACGGGGGACAGGGGGCTTCTGGGGCCAACGTCCTGACTTTC	CATSDGGQGASGANVLTF
TRBV25-1	TRBJ2-1	-	TRBD1	14	TGTGCCAGCAGTGTACAGGGGCCCTACAATGAGCAGTTCTTC	CASSVQGPYNEQFF
TRBV12-2	TRBJ1-1	-	-	15	TGTGCAAGTCGCTTTGGACACAAAGGGAACACTGAAGCTTTCTTT	CASRFGHKGNTEAFF
TRBV7-3	TRBJ2-2	few	TRBD1	14	TGTGCCAGCAGCGGGACAGTAGACACCGGGGAGCTGTTTTTT	CASSGTVDTGELFF